The 22 T cell receptor beta chains listed next were all sequenced from one sample in a study of T cell repertoires in cytomegalovirus infection. TCRdb processed the reads anew with MiXCR; each CDR3 protein has one entry. The profile shows fewer than 550,000 distinct CDR3 sequences, about 25% of them singletons. Sequences were obtained from PBMCs. These TCRs come from a human donor in good health (CMV status not recorded). Some clones in this sample may be carry-over from other donors' samples.

The V and J genes are TRBV7-2 and TRBJ2-3, with 8 bases that match TRBD2. CDR3 length: 18 residues. The V gene end was trimmed by 1 base and the J gene end by 0 bases; junction bases not matched to a gene: 9. The V gene's germline CDR1 is SGHTA and CDR2 FQGNSA. CDR3 nucleotides: TGTGCCAGCAGCTTAGGGTCGGCTAGCGGGTTTAGCACAGATACGCAGTATTTT. Encoded protein: CASSLGSASGFSTDTQYF.

The V gene is TRBV4-3, the J gene TRBJ1-5; a possible D gene is TRBD1 (5 bases). CDR3 length equals 13 residues. Trimming stripped 2 bases from V and 6 bases from J, with 8 bases between. Germline V CDR1 and CDR2: LGHNA, YSLEER. This CDR3 is CASSQSQGQPQHF. As DNA, the CDR3 is TGCGCCAGCAGCCAATCGCAGGGTCAGCCCCAGCATTTT.

This clonotype was counted at least ten times. The chain has TRBV11-2 and TRBJ2-4; 9 bases fit TRBD1. Germline V gives CDR1 SGHAT, CDR2 FQNNGV. The CDR3 sequence is 15 residues long. V was pared by 5 bases and J by 4 bases, with 6 bases of the junction left unmatched. The DNA of the CDR3 is TGTGCCAGCAGCACAGCCGGGACAGGGAAAAACATTCAGTACTTC. This codes for CASSTAGTGKNIQYF.

This clonotype appeared many times. This chain uses TRBV7-8 with TRBJ2-7; 7 nucleotides match TRBD1. The CDR3 extends over 15 amino acids. The germline gives CDR1 SGHVS, CDR2 FQNEAQ. The V and J ends lost 3 bases and 3 bases, in that order; junction bases with no gene match: 8. DNA of the CDR3: TGTGCCAGCAGCTTGAAAAGGGACAGCCTCTACGAGCAGTACTTC. Its protein product is CASSLKRDSLYEQYF.

The chain has TRBV7-2 and TRBJ2-3, with 12 bases lining up with TRBD2. CDR3 length equals 20 residues. Losses at the gene ends were 4 bases for V and 0 bases for J; bases not matched to a gene: 14. CDR1 and CDR2 (germline): SGHTA, FQGNSA. The CDR3 DNA reads TGTGCCAGCAGCTCAGAGCCGGGACTAGCGGGTCGCGCTAGCACAGATACGCAGTATTTT. It is translated as CASSSEPGLAGRASTDTQYF.

The rearrangement links TRBV7-6 to TRBJ2-2; weak D call: TRBD1 (5 bases). Germline V gene sequence: CDR1 SGHVS, CDR2 FNYEAQ. CDR3 length equals 16 residues. Between the trimmed V and J ends, which lost 5 bases and 7 bases, there was a span of 20 bases. CDR3 residues: CASSPSRRVVIGELFF. The CDR3 DNA is TGTGCCAGCAGCCCATCACGCAGGGTAGTTATCGGGGAGCTGTTTTTT.

In this sample, this clonotype turned up a few times. Here the CDR3 DNA reads TGTGCCAGCAGTGCCCCCTCCCAGGGGGACAATGAAAAACTGTTTTTT. Translating it yields CASSAPSQGDNEKLFF. The chain couples TRBV28 to TRBJ1-4, with 7 bases aligning to TRBD1. From germline, CDR1 is MDHEN and CDR2 SYDVKM. The CDR3 spans 16 residues. J gave up 5 bases and V 5 bases, and 11 bases lay outside the gene matches.

This clonotype was counted between two and nine times. CDR3: CSVEAETSGRAWEQYV. For the CDR3, the DNA is TGCAGCGTTGAAGCCGAGACTAGCGGGAGGGCCTGGGAGCAGTACGTC. V gene TRBV29-1 combines with J gene TRBJ2-7, with 14 bases lining up with TRBD2. The CDR3 runs to 16 residues. Unmatched junction bases numbered 9, after V lost 1 base and J lost 7 bases. The germline CDR1 and CDR2 sequences are SQVTM and ANQGSEA.

Comments on this clonotype: An end of the junction does not agree with germline; a read error may underlie this. This sequence joins TRBV29-1 and TRBJ2-1; D might be TRBD1 (7 bases). Germline-derived CDR1 and CDR2 are SQVTM and ANQGSEA. The CDR3 runs to 16 residues. CDR3 amino acids: CSAQGGGESSYNVQFF. The CDR3 bases are TGCAGCGCCCAAGGAGGGGGCGAAAGCTCCTACAATGTGCAGTTCTTC.

V usage is TRBV11-3 and J usage is TRBJ2-3; TRBD2 matches at 8 bases. V trimming: 3 bases; J trimming: 1 base; junction bases outside the gene matches: 3. The CDR3 has 15 residues. CDR1 SGHNT and CDR2 YENEEA come from the germline V gene. CDR3 region: CASSFSGTRTDTQYF. Here the CDR3 DNA reads TGTGCCAGCAGCTTTAGCGGGACTCGCACAGATACGCAGTATTTT.

Ten or more counts support this clonotype. The V gene is TRBV7-2, the J gene TRBJ1-2, with 9 bases that match TRBD1. The germline CDR1 and CDR2 sequences are SGHTA and FQGNSA. With 5 bases clipped from V and 4 bases from J, the junction kept 11 bases outside the gene matches. The CDR3 runs 16 residues. The CDR3 bases are TGTGCCAGCAGCCTGACTTGGGACAGGGCGGGCTATGGCTACACCTTC. Protein: CASSLTWDRAGYGYTF.

The sample holds a few counts of this clonotype. The chain combines TRBV7-3 with TRBJ2-1, with 10 bases identical to TRBD2. The V gene end was trimmed by 5 bases and the J gene end by 5 bases; junction bases not matched to a gene: 6. Germline-derived CDR1 and CDR2 are SGHTA and FQGTGA. CDR3 length: 15 amino acids. The CDR3 nucleotides are TGTGCCAGCAGCCCCGGACTAGCGGACCACAATGAGCAGTTCTTC. Its translation: CASSPGLADHNEQFF.

The rearrangement joins TRBV6-1 to TRBJ2-7, with a possible D match to TRBD2 (6 bases). Trimming removed 6 bases at V and 6 bases at J, with 15 bases between. The CDR3 consists of 13 residues. The V gene's germline CDR1 is MNHNS and CDR2 SASEGT. The CDR3 spells CASRNGGAGEQYV. The CDR3, as DNA: TGTGCCAGCAGAAACGGGGGAGCGGGCGAGCAGTACGTC.

This clonotype was recorded a few times. The chain employs TRBV11-1 and TRBJ2-1; 9 bases align to TRBD1. The V segment lost 0 bases and the J segment 10 bases; nucleotides outside the gene matches: 10. The CDR3 has 16 amino acids. Germline CDR1 reads SGHAT; CDR2 reads FQDESV (reference sequence). The CDR3 bases are TGTGCCAGCAGCTTAGCGGAAGGGACAGGGCTTTCGGAGCAGTTCTTC. Protein: CASSLAEGTGLSEQFF.

V is TRBV7-9 and J is TRBJ2-7; D uncertain. Trimming left V 4 bases short and J 2 bases short, with 6 bases between. This CDR3 has 12 amino acids. The germline V gene has CDR1 SEHNR and CDR2 FQNEAQ (reference sequence). The DNA for the CDR3 is TGTGCCAGCAGCTCGGGTCCCTACGAGCAGTACGTC. It encodes CASSSGPYEQYV.

The CDR3 sequence: CASSHPGQGAEGYGYTF. Here the CDR3 DNA reads TGTGCCAGCAGCCACCCGGGACAGGGGGCAGAGGGCTATGGCTACACCTTC. The V call is TRBV4-2, the J call TRBJ1-2; 12 positions agree with TRBD1. J lost 4 bases, V lost 3 bases, and 9 bases had no gene match. The CDR3 totals 17 residues. Per the germline V gene, CDR1 is LGHNA and CDR2 is YNFKEQ.

This clonotype was counted between two and nine times. The rearrangement links TRBV9 to TRBJ1-1, with D unresolved. CDR3 length: 13 amino acids. Per the germline V gene, CDR1 is SGDLS and CDR2 is YYNGEE. V lost 0 bases, J lost 3 bases, and 6 bases lay in between. The CDR3 DNA follows: TGTGCCAGCAGCGTAGTATCTGACACTGAAGCTTTCTTT. It is translated as CASSVVSDTEAFF.

This clonotype was picked up many times. CDR3 nucleotide sequence: TGTGCCAGCAGCTTAGGGTCAGAAAACTATGGCTACACCTTC. This encodes CASSLGSENYGYTF. The V and J genes are TRBV7-2 and TRBJ1-2; D is unclear. V dropped 1 base and J dropped 2 bases, with 8 bases sitting between them. There are 14 residues in the CDR3. Germline-derived CDR1 and CDR2 are SGHTA and FQGNSA.

This clonotype was seen only a few times. The V call is TRBV7-8, the J call TRBJ2-5, with TRBD2 as a possible D gene (5 bases). The length of the CDR3 is 13 residues. Looked up from germline, CDR1 is SGHVS and CDR2 is FQNEAQ. V was shortened by 3 bases and J by 5 bases, with 10 bases between the two germline ends. The CDR3 DNA reads as TGTGCCAGCAGCTTTCGATCGGGGGAGACCCAGTACTTC. Its translation is CASSFRSGETQYF.

J is TRBJ2-4 and V is TRBV14; TRBD1 or TRBD2 may be the D gene (5 bases each). Germline assignment: CDR1 SGHDN and CDR2 FVKESK. The V gene lost 2 bases and the J gene lost 0 bases, with 17 bases spanning the gap. This CDR3 spans 18 amino acids. As DNA, the CDR3 is TGTGCCAGCAGCCAAACCAAGTCGGGGCTGCTAGCCAAAAACATTCAGTACTTC. It yields the protein CASSQTKSGLLAKNIQYF.

The chain combines TRBV6-2 or TRBV6-3 with TRBJ2-2; TRBD2 aligns across 8 bases. Trimming cost V 4 bases and J 2 bases; bases outside gene matches: 9. This CDR3 is built from 17 residues. In germline, CDR1 is MNHEY, CDR2 SVGEGT. The CDR3 reads CASSSTLSGRNTGELFF. The CDR3 nucleotides are TGTGCCAGCAGTTCTACTCTAAGCGGGAGAAACACCGGGGAGCTGTTTTTT.

This clonotype appeared a few times. V usage is TRBV6-2 or TRBV6-3 and J usage is TRBJ2-1; no clear D gene. Germline V CDR1 and CDR2: MNHEY, SVGEGT. The germline V and J ends were trimmed by 0 bases and 5 bases, with 8 bases remaining between them. There are 14 residues in the CDR3. The CDR3 loop is CASSYSGIHNEQFF. CDR3 coding DNA: TGTGCCAGCAGTTACTCGGGTATTCACAATGAGCAGTTCTTC.